Listed below are T cell receptor beta chains from one sample, sequenced in a study of long-term antiretroviral therapy in people with HIV. Clones were read by immunoSEQ multiplex PCR, and TCRdb kept only the in-frame ones, dropping some. The sample contains under 35,000 clones, roughly 87% of which appear only once. Material: unsorted PBMCs, obtained 1.1 years after starting antiretroviral therapy. These receptors were taken from a man aged 18 to 29 with HIV. The CDR3 runs from the conserved cysteine through the conserved F or W. The order of the fields is J gene, V gene, D gene, clone size, CDR3 protein, CDR3 DNA. D genes are given only for firm matches. Clone size is shown for a subset of rows, as once, few, many or a class of expanded clone.

>TRBJ2-7|TRBV28|.|.
CASSSSSPGEGYEQYF
TGTGCCAGCAGCTCCAGCTCACCAGGGGAGGGTTACGAGCAGTACTTC
>TRBJ1-1|TRBV7-9|.|.
CASSQMGGAPRAFF
TGTGCCAGCAGCCAAATGGGGGGGGCTCCCCGAGCTTTCTTT
>TRBJ2-5|TRBV6-5|.|.
CASSGREETQYF
TGTGCCAGCAGCGGCAGAGAAGAGACCCAGTACTTC
>TRBJ2-7|TRBV6-5|.|.
CASSYRGGSYEQYF
TGTGCCAGCAGTTACAGGGGCGGTTCCTACGAGCAGTACTTC
>TRBJ1-2|TRBV11-2|.|.
CASSLGADGYTF
TGTGCCAGCAGCTTAGGGGCTGATGGCTACACCTTC
>TRBJ2-1|TRBV30|.|.
CAWSVQASYNEQFF
TGTGCCTGGAGTGTACAGGCATCCTACAATGAGCAGTTCTTC
>TRBJ2-2|TRBV11-2|.|.
CASSSRHTGELFF
TGTGCCAGCAGCTCTCGACACACCGGGGAGCTGTTTTTT
>TRBJ1-2|TRBV5-1|TRBD1|.
CASSFSRQGLTRYTF
TGCGCCAGCAGCTTCTCGCGACAGGGACTAACCCGCTACACCTTC
>TRBJ1-3|TRBV7-2|.|.
CASSLDRAGNTIYF
TGTGCCAGCAGCTTAGACAGGGCTGGAAACACCATATATTTT
>TRBJ2-3|TRBV18|.|.
CASSPLTKPPDTQYF
TGTGCCAGCTCGCCTCTGACAAAACCCCCAGATACGCAGTATTTT
>TRBJ2-2|TRBV5-1|.|once
CASRDRTNTGELFF
TGCGCCAGCAGGGACCGTACGAACACCGGGGAGCTGTTTTTT
>TRBJ1-3|TRBV23-1|.|.
CASSQSSAGSGNTIYF
TGCGCCAGCAGTCAATCATCGGCCGGGTCCGGAAACACCATATATTTT
>TRBJ2-2|TRBV7-9|.|.
CASSLKGTTPNTGELFF
TGTGCCAGCAGCTTGAAAGGAACAACCCCGAACACCGGGGAGCTGTTTTTT
>TRBJ1-2|TRBV28|.|.
CASTLGRNGAYGYTF
TGTGCCAGCACCCTTGGACGGAACGGGGCCTATGGCTACACCTTC
>TRBJ1-2|TRBV18|TRBD1|few
CASSPNGQGNGYTF
TGTGCCAGCTCACCAAACGGACAGGGAAATGGCTACACCTTC
>TRBJ1-1|TRBV19|.|.
CASSIIASTEAFF
TGTGCCAGTAGTATAATAGCGTCCACTGAAGCTTTCTTT
>TRBJ2-2|TRBV4-2|.|.
CASSQDNRVSGELFF
TGTGCCAGCAGCCAGGATAACAGGGTCTCCGGGGAGCTGTTTTTT
>TRBJ2-1|TRBV30|.|.
CAWSVGAEQFF
TGTGCCTGGAGTGTGGGGGCTGAGCAGTTCTTC
>TRBJ2-5|TRBV5-1|.|.
CASSLDGKETQYF
TGCGCCAGCAGCTTGGACGGGAAAGAGACCCAGTACTTC
>TRBJ2-7|TRBV6-6|TRBD1|.
CASSYPEGQTSYEQYF
TGTGCCAGCAGTTACCCCGAGGGACAGACCTCCTACGAGCAGTACTTC
>TRBJ2-7|TRBV19|TRBD2|.
CASSISGGTGYEQYF
TGTGCCAGTAGTATTTCGGGGGGGACGGGCTACGAGCAGTACTTC
>TRBJ1-2|TRBV5-6|.|once
CASSLGSVYGYTF
TGTGCCAGCAGCTTGGGGTCCGTCTATGGCTACACCTTC
>TRBJ1-2|TRBV2|TRBD1|.
CASSSSSTGDYGYTF
TGTGCCAGCAGCTCCTCTTCGACAGGGGACTATGGCTACACCTTC
>TRBJ2-3|TRBV11-2|TRBD2|.
CASSLSGRGRDTQYF
TGTGCCAGCAGCTTAAGCGGGAGAGGGAGAGATACGCAGTATTTT
>TRBJ2-7|TRBV9|.|.
CASSTTLEGEISYEQYF
TGTGCCAGCAGCACAACCCTTGAAGGAGAGATTTCCTACGAGCAGTACTTC
>TRBJ2-4|TRBV29-1|.|.
CSVVSPGYIQYF
TGCAGCGTTGTAAGCCCGGGCTACATTCAGTACTTC
>TRBJ2-5|TRBV27|.|.
CASSLSSPEETQYF
TGTGCCAGCAGTTTATCGTCGCCGGAGGAGACCCAGTACTTC
>TRBJ1-4|TRBV19|.|.
CASGRGTNEKLFF
TGTGCCAGTGGACGAGGGACTAATGAAAAACTGTTTTTT
>TRBJ1-2|TRBV7-9|.|few
CASSGQVNYGYTF
TGTGCCAGCAGCGGTCAGGTGAACTATGGCTACACCTTC
>TRBJ2-3|TRBV18|TRBD2|.
CASSPPRIAGVADTQYF
TGTGCCAGCTCACCACCTCGAATAGCGGGAGTGGCAGATACGCAGTATTTT
>TRBJ2-3|TRBV30|TRBD1|once
CAQQGGFTDTQYF
TGTGCCCAACAGGGGGGCTTCACAGATACGCAGTATTTT
>TRBJ1-5|TRBV9|.|.
CASSADYSNQPQHF
TGTGCCAGCAGCGCGGACTATAGCAATCAGCCCCAGCATTTT
>TRBJ1-5|TRBV4-1|TRBD1|.
CASSLNLGRGDQPQHF
TGCGCCAGCAGCCTCAACCTTGGCAGGGGGGATCAGCCCCAGCATTTT
>TRBJ1-2|TRBV7-3|.|once
CASSFLGGDGYTF
TGTGCCAGCAGCTTCTTAGGTGGTGACGGCTACACCTTC
>TRBJ2-2|TRBV14|.|.
CASSQGIMNTGELFF
TGTGCCAGCAGCCAAGGGATTATGAACACCGGGGAGCTGTTTTTT